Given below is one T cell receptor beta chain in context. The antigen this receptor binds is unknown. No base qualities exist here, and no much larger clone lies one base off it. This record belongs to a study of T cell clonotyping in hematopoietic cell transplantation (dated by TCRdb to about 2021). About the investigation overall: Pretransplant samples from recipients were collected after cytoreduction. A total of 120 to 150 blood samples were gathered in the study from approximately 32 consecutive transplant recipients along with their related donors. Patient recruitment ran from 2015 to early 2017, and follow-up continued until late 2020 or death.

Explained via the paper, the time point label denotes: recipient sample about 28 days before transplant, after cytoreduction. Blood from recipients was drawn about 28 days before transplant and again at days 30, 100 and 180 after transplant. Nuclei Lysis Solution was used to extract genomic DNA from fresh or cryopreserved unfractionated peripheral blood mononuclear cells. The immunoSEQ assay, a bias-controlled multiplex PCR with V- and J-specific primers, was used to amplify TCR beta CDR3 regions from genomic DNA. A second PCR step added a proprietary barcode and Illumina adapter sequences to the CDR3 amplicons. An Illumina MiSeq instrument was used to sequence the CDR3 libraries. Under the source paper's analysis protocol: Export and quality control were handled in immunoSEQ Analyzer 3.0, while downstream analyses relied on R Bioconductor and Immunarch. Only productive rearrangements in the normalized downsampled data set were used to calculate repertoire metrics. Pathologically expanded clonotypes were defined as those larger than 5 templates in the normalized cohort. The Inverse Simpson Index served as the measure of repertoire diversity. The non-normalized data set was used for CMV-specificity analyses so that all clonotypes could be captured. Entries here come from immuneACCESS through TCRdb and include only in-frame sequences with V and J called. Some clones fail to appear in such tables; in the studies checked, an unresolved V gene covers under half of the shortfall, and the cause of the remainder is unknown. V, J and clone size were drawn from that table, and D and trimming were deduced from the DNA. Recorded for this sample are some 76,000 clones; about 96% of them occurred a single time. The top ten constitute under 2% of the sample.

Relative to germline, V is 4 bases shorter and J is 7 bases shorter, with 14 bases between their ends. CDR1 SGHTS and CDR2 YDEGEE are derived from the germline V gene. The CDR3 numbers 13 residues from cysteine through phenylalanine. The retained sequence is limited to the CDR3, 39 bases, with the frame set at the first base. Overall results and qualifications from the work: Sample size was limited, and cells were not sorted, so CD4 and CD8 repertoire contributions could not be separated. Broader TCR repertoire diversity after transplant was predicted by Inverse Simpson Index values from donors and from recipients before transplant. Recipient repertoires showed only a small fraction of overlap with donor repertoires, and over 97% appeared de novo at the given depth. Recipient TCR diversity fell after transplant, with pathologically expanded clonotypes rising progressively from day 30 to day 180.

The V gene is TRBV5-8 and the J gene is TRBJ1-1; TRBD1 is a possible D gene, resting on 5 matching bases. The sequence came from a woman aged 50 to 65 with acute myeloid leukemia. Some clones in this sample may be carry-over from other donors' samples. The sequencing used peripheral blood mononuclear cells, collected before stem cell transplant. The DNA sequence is TGTGCCAGCAGCCTAAGGGACCTGGGTGAAGCTTTCTTT. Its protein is CASSLRDLGEAFF. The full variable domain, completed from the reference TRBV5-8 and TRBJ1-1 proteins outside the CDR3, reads EAGVTQSPTHLIKTRGQQATLRCSPISGHTSVYWYQQALGLGLQFLLWYDEGEERNRGNFPPRFSGRQFPNYSSELNVNALELEDSALYLCASSLRDLGEAFFGQGTRLTVV.